The clone carrying this T cell receptor beta chain occurred a few times. The antigen is undetermined. Generation of TCR beta libraries employed quantitative 5'-RACE incorporating molecular barcodes. MiXCR, run by TCRdb on the 5' RACE reads, gives a single entry per CDR3 protein. This sample has 390,000 or so distinct CDR3 sequences, with more than 20% found just once. The CDR3 spans 15 residues. Per the germline V gene, CDR1 is SGHNT and CDR2 is YYREEE (reference sequence). The V end lost 0 bases, the J end lost 4 bases, and 10 bases lay between the germline ends. These data are taken from a study of CD8 T cells in ankylosing spondylitis. Study findings and constraints: Characteristic of ankylosing spondylitis blood, it appeared, was a TCR beta motif comprising roughly 8 highly homologous variants. Disease-linked clones were reportedly significantly enriched in matched ankylosing spondylitis synovial fluid. Earlier work had already found some motif variants in reactive arthritis synovial fluid and blood. Peripheral blood samples showed relatively rare disease-linked clones, and these clones were CD8+.

This receptor was taken from a male donor with ankylosing spondylitis. The sequenced material came from blood, either unsorted or a sorted T cell fraction (not recorded which). The chain employs TRBV5-4 and TRBJ2-2, with a possible D match to TRBD2 (5 bases). The CDR3 coding sequence is TGTGCCAGCAGCTTGGCTTCGGGGATCACCGGGGAGCTGTTTTTT. Protein product: CASSLASGITGELFF.